This T cell receptor (beta chain) was recovered during a study of blood T cell repertoires in COVID-19. Study summary: The study drew acute and convalescent COVID-19 samples from the United States, Italy and Spain. PBMCs, B-cell-depleted T cells, or T cells were the source of the cDNA or gDNA that made up the material.

Original data processing: It was from reference gene primer amplification that nucleated cell counts were estimated. Generated by immunoSEQ multiplex PCR, the TCRdb table keeps only in-frame clones and is missing some. V and J calls and clone size come straight from that table; D and trimming were deduced from the DNA. Of about 120,000 clones listed, roughly 90% are singletons. This CDR3 has 17 amino acids. Germline V gives CDR1 LGHDT, CDR2 YNNKEL (reference sequence). J gave up 3 bases and V 0 bases, and 8 bases lay outside the gene matches. The receptor comes from a woman of 80 years or more with acute or convalescent COVID-19. The chain couples TRBV3-1 (or the pseudogene TRBV3-2) to TRBJ1-5, with 7 positions matching TRBD1. The sequenced sample was peripheral blood. DNA for the CDR3: TGTGCCAGCAGCCAAGATCCCACAGGGGCCTTCAATCAGCCCCAGCATTTT. Translated: CASSQDPTGAFNQPQHF.